This T cell receptor beta chain is drawn from a study of CD8 T cells in Susac syndrome. Trimming left V 5 bases short and J 4 bases short, with 17 bases between. Germline values: CDR1 PRHDT, CDR2 FYEKMQ (reference sequence). CDR3 size: 15 residues. cDNA came from 0.5 to 1 ug RNA primed by random hexamers. TCRdb re-derived calls from the immunoSEQ multiplex PCR reads in MiXCR, one entry per CDR3 protein. This sample carries around 45,000 distinct CDR3 sequences, 85% to 95% of them seen once, and the ten largest clones take around 0.41%. Sequenced input: CD8+ T cells from PBMCs. This clonotype originated in a human donor in good health. The chain combines TRBV13 with TRBJ1-2, with unresolved D. The CDR3 nucleotides are TGTGCCAGCAGCATGAGGGAGACCTCGATCTATGGCTACACCTTC. It yields the protein CASSMRETSIYGYTF.